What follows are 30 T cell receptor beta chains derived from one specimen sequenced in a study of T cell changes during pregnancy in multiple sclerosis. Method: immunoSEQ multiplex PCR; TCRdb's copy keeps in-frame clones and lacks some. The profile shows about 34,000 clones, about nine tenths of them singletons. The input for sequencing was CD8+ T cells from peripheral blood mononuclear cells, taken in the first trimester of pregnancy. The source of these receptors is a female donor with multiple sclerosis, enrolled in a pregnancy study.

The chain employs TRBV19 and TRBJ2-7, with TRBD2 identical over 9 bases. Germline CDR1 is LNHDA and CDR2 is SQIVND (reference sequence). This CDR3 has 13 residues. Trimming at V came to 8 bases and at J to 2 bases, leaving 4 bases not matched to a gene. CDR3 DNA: TGTGCCAGTGCAGCGGGAGGACCCTACGAGCAGTACTTC. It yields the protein CASAAGGPYEQYF.

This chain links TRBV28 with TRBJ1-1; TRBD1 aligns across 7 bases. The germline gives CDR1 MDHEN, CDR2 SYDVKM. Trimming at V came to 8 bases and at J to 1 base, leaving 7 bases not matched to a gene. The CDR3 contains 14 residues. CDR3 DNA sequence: TGTGCCAGCCACAGACAGGGCGGGAACACTGAAGCTTTCTTT. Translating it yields CASHRQGGNTEAFF.

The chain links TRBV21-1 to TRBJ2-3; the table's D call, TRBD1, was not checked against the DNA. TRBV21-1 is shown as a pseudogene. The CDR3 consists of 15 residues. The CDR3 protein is CASSKDRGWEDTQYF. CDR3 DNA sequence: TGTGCCAGCAGCAAGGACAGGGGCTGGGAAGATACGCAGTATTTT.

Here the CDR3 reads CASTYGRGGEKLFF. CDR3 nucleotide sequence: TGCGCCAGCACTTACGGACGAGGAGGGGAAAAACTGTTTTTT. This rearrangement joins TRBV4-1 to TRBJ1-4; D gene unclear. Between the trimmed V and J ends, which lost 7 bases and 8 bases, there was a span of 17 bases. The CDR3 extends over 14 amino acids. Germline V gene sequence: CDR1 MGHRA, CDR2 YSYEKL.

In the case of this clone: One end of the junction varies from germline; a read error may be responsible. DNA of the CDR3: TGTGCCAGCAGCCTAGGTCCCTCGCCCGGGGGTCCCGGGGAGCTGTTTTTT. Its protein is CASSLGPSPGGPGELFF. The chain couples TRBV13 to TRBJ2-2; the D gene is possibly TRBD2 (6 bases). The CDR3 runs 17 residues. CDR1 and CDR2 (germline): PRHDT, FYEKMQ (reference sequence). Complete variable domain (other parts from reference TRBV13 and TRBJ2-2): AAGVIQSPRHLIKEKRETATLKCYPIPRHDTVYWYQQGPGQDPQFLISFYEKMQSDKGSIPDRFSAQQFSDYHSELNMSSLELGDSALYFCASSLGPSPGGPGELFFGEGSRLTVL.

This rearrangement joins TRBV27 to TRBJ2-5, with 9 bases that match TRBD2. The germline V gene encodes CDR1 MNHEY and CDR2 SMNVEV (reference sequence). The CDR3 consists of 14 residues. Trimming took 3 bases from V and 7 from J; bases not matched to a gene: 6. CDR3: CASSFTPGLATQYF. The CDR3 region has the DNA TGTGCCAGCAGTTTTACGCCGGGACTAGCGACCCAGTACTTC.

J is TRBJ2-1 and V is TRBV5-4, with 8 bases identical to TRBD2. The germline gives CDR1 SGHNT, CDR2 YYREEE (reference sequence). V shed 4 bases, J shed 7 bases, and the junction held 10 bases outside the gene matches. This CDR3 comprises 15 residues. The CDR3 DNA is TGTGCCAGCAGCCCCCGGGAGGGCCTTTGGAATGAGCAGTTCTTC. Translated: CASSPREGLWNEQFF.

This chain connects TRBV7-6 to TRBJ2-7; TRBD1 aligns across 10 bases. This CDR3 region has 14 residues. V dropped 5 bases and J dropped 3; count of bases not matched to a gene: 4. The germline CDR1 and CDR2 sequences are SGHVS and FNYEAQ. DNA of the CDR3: TGTGCCAGCAGCCCCGGGACAGGGGTCTACGAGCAGTACTTC. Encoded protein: CASSPGTGVYEQYF.

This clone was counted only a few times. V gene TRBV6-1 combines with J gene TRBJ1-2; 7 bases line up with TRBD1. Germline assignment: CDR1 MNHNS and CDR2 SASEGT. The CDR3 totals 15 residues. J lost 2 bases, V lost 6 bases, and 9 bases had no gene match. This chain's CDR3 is CASSPIGTANYGYTF. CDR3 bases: TGTGCCAGCAGCCCGATAGGGACAGCCAACTATGGCTACACCTTC.

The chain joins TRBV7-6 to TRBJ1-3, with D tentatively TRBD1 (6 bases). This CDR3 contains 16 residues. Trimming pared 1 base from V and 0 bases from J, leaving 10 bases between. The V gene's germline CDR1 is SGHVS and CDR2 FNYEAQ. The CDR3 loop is CASSLEGGTSGNTIYF. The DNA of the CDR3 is TGTGCCAGCAGCTTAGAGGGGGGGACCTCTGGAAACACCATATATTTT.

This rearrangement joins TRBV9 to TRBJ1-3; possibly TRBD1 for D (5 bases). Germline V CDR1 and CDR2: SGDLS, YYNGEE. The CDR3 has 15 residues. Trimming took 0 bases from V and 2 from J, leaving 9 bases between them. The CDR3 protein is CASSVEGVTGNTIYF. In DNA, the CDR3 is TGTGCCAGCAGCGTAGAAGGGGTCACTGGAAACACCATATATTTT. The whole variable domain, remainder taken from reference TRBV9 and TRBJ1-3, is DSGVTQTPKHLITATGQRVTLRCSPRSGDLSVYWYQQSLDQGLQFLIQYYNGEERAKGNILERFSAQQFPDLHSELNLSSLELGDSALYFCASSVEGVTGNTIYFGEGSWLTVV.

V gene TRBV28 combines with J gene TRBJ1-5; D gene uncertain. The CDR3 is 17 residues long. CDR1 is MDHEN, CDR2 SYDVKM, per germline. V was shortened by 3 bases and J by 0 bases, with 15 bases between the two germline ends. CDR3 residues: CASSFPWAQYSNQPQHF. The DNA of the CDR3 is TGTGCCAGCAGTTTCCCCTGGGCCCAATATAGCAATCAGCCCCAGCATTTT.

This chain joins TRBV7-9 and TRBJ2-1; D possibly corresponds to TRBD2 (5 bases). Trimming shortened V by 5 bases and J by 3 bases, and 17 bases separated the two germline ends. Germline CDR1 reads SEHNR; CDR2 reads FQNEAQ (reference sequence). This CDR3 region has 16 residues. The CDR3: CASSPLPRVDYNEQFF. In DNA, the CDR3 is TGTGCCAGCAGCCCCCTCCCGAGGGTTGACTACAATGAGCAGTTCTTC. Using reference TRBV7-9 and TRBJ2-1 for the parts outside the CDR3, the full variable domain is DTGVSQNPRHKITKRGQNVTFRCDPISEHNRLYWYRQTLGQGPEFLTYFQNEAQLEKSRLLSDRFSAERPKGSFSTLEIQRTEQGDSAMYLCASSPLPRVDYNEQFFGPGTRLTVL.

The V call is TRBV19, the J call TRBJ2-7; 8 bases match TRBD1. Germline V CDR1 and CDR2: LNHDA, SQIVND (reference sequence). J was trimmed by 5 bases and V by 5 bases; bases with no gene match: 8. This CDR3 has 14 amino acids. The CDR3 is CASSFGTGIHEQYF. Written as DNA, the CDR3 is TGTGCCAGTAGTTTCGGGACAGGAATCCACGAGCAGTACTTC.

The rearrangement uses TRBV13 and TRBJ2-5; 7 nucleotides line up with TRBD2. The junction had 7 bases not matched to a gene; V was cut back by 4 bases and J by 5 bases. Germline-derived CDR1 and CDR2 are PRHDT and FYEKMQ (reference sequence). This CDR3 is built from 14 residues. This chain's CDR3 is CASSSGLVGETQYF. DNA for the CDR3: TGTGCCAGCAGCTCAGGACTAGTAGGTGAGACCCAGTACTTC.

The CDR3 protein is CASRSGLFVQFF. CDR3 coding DNA: TGTGCCTCCCGATCGGGACTCTTCGTGCAGTTCTTC. The chain combines TRBV6-6 with TRBJ2-1; the D gene is possibly TRBD2 (6 bases). The CDR3 sequence is 12 residues long. Germline CDR1 and CDR2: MNHNY and SVGAGI (reference sequence). Trimming cost V 11 bases and J 12 bases, with 20 bases left between them.

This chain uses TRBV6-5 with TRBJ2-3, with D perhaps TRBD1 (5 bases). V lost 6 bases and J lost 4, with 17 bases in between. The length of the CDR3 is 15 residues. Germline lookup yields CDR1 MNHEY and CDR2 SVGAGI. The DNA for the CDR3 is TGTGCCAGCAGGCATCAGGGTGGTCTTGCAGATACGCAGTATTTT. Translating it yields CASRHQGGLADTQYF.

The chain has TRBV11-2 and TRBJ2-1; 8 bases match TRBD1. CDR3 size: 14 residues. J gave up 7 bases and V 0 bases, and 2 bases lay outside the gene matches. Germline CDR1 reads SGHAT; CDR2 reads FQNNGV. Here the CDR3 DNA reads TGTGCCAGCAGCTTAGATACAGGGGGGAATGAGCAGTTCTTC. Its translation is CASSLDTGGNEQFF.

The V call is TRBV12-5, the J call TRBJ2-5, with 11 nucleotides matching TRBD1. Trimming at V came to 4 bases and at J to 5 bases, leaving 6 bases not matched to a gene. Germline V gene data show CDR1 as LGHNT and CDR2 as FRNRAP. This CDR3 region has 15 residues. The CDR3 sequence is CASGSGTGGVETQYF. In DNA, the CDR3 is TGTGCTAGTGGTTCGGGGACAGGGGGGGTGGAGACCCAGTACTTC.

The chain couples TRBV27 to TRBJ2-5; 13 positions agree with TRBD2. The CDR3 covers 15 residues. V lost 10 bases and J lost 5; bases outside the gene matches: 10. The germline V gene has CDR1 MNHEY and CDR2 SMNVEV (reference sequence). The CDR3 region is CATRTSGRTGETQYF. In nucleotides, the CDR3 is TGTGCCACCCGGACTAGCGGGAGAACTGGCGAGACCCAGTACTTC.

CDR3: CASSLGDFGEQYF. CDR3 sequence (DNA): TGTGCCAGCAGCTTGGGAGATTTCGGCGAGCAGTACTTC. This chain uses TRBV5-6 with TRBJ2-7; D uncertain. V was cut by 0 bases and J by 6 bases, with 10 bases left in between. The V gene's germline CDR1 is SGHDT and CDR2 YYEEEE. The CDR3 spans 13 residues.

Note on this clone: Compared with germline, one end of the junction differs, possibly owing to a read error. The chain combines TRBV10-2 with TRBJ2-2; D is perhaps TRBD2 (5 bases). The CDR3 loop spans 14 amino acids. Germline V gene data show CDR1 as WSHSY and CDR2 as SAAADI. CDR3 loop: CASTPLAPTGKLFF. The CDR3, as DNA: TGCGCCAGCACCCCTCTAGCTCCCACCGGGAAGCTGTTTTTT.

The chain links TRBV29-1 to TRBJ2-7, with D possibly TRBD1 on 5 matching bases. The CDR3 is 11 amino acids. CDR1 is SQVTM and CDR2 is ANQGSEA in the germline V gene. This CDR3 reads CGLVEGAEQYF. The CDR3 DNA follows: TGCGGGTTAGTGGAAGGGGCCGAGCAGTACTTC.

DNA of the CDR3: TGTGCCTGGACCGTTAACACCGGGGAGCTGTTTTTT. This sequence encodes CAWTVNTGELFF. This chain connects TRBV30 to TRBJ2-2; no firm D call. Germline CDR1 is GTSNPN and CDR2 is SVGIG (reference sequence). V shed 4 bases and J shed 2 bases, with 5 bases lying between them. The CDR3 length is 12 residues.

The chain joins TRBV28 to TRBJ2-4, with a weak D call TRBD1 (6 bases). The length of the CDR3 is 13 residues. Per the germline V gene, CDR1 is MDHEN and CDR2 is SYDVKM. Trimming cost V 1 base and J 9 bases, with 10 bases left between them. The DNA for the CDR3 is TGTGCCAGCAGTTTATACAGGGATCGCATTCAGTACTTC. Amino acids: CASSLYRDRIQYF.

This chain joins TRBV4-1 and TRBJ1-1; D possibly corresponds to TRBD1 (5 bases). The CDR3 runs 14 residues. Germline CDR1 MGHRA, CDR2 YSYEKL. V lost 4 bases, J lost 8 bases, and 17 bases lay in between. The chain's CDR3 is CASSPGRVPEEAFF. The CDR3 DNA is TGCGCCAGCAGCCCAGGGAGGGTGCCGGAAGAAGCTTTCTTT.

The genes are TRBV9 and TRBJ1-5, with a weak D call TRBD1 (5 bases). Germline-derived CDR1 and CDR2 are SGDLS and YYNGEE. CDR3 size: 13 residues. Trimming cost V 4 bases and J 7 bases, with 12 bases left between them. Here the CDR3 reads CASSPGGGQPQHF. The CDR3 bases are TGTGCCAGCAGCCCCGGGGGGGGGCAGCCCCAGCATTTT.

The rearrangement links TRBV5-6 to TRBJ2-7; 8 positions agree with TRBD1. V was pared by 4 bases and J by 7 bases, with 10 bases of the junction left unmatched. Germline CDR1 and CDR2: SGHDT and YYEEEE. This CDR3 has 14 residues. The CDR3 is CASSDPTGVGEQYF. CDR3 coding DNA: TGTGCCAGCAGCGATCCGACAGGGGTTGGAGAGCAGTACTTC.

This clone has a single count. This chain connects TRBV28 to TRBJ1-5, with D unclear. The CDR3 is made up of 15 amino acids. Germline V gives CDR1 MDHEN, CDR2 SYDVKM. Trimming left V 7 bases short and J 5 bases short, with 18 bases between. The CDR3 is CASTPTSASDQPQHF. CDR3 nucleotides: TGTGCCAGCACCCCCACCTCAGCGTCAGATCAGCCCCAGCATTTT.

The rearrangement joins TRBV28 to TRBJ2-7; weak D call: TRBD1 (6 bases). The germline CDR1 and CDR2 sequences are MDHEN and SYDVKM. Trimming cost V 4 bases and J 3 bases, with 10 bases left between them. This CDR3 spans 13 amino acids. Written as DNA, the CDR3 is TGTGCCAGCAGTTCGCTCAGGGGCTACGAGCAGTACTTC. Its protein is CASSSLRGYEQYF.